The 5 T cell receptor beta chains below all came from one sample that was sequenced in a study of shared T cell receptors in the human thymus. Generated by immunoSEQ multiplex PCR, the TCRdb table keeps only in-frame clones and is missing some. Of some 700,000 clones listed, roughly 90% were seen once; the top ten hold about 0.01%. The sample also formed part of further work on human thymus T cells.

The specimen sequenced was thymocytes. The receptor source for this set is a boy in the first two years of life with a congenital heart defect.

The chain uses TRBV18 and TRBJ2-1, with 11 bases that match TRBD2. V shed 4 bases, J shed 3 bases, and the junction held 11 bases outside the gene matches. This CDR3 has 18 amino acids. CDR1 and CDR2 from the germline V gene are KGHSH and LQKENI. As DNA, the CDR3 is TGTGCCAGCTCACGCTCCGGGACTAGCGGAGGATTCTACAATGAGCAGTTCTTC. This encodes CASSRSGTSGGFYNEQFF.

Written as DNA, the CDR3 is TGTGCCAGCAGCTTGGGGTGGGGGCCGGGGACCGGGGAGCTGTTTTTT. As protein: CASSLGWGPGTGELFF. V and J are TRBV5-6 and TRBJ2-2, with D possibly TRBD1 on 6 matching bases. There are 16 residues in the CDR3. The V and J ends lost 0 bases and 5 bases respectively, with 14 bases between them. Germline values: CDR1 SGHDT, CDR2 YYEEEE.

This chain connects TRBV7-2 to TRBJ2-7, with 13 positions matching TRBD2. The CDR3 runs to 14 residues. Germline CDR1 SGHTA, CDR2 FQGNSA. V was pared by 4 bases and J by 6 bases, with 3 bases of the junction left unmatched. CDR3 region: CASSSGTSGIEQYF. The CDR3 nucleotides are TGTGCCAGCAGCTCCGGGACTAGCGGGATCGAGCAGTACTTC.

The chain uses TRBV27 and TRBJ2-7; tentative D call: TRBD2 (5 bases). This CDR3 is 17 amino acids long. Germline V gene lookup returns CDR1 MNHEY and CDR2 SMNVEV (reference sequence). V lost 7 bases and J 3 bases, leaving 25 bases between the germline ends. In DNA form, the CDR3 reads TGTGCCAGCACCCGCATAACCGAGGGTAGCCTTCACTACGAGCAGTACTTC. Translating gives CASTRITEGSLHYEQYF.

A single count supports this clone. The chain uses TRBV21-1 and TRBJ1-5; TRBD1, as called in the table, went unchecked against the DNA. TRBV21-1 is termed a pseudogene. CDR3 length: 15 residues. The CDR3 DNA sequence: TGTGCCAGCAGCAATGGCTACCAGGGCCCCCAGCCCCAGCATTTT. This codes for CASSNGYQGPQPQHF.